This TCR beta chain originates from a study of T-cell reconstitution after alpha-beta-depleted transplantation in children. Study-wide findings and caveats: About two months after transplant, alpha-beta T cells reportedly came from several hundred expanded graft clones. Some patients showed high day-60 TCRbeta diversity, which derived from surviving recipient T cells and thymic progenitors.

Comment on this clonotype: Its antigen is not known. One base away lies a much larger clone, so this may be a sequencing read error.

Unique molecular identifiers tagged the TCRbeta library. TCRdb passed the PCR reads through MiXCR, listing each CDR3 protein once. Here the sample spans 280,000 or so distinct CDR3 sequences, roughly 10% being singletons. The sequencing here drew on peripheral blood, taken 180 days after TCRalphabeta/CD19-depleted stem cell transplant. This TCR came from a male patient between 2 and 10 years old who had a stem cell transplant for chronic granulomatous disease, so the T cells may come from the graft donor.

CDR3 amino acids: CASGEYRTSGNTIYF. The CDR3 coding sequence is TGTGCCAGCGGTGAATATCGTACTTCTGGAAACACCATATATTTT. This chain links TRBV25-1 with TRBJ1-3, with D unclear. The CDR3 loop spans 15 amino acids. Germline CDR1 MGHDK, CDR2 SYGVNS.